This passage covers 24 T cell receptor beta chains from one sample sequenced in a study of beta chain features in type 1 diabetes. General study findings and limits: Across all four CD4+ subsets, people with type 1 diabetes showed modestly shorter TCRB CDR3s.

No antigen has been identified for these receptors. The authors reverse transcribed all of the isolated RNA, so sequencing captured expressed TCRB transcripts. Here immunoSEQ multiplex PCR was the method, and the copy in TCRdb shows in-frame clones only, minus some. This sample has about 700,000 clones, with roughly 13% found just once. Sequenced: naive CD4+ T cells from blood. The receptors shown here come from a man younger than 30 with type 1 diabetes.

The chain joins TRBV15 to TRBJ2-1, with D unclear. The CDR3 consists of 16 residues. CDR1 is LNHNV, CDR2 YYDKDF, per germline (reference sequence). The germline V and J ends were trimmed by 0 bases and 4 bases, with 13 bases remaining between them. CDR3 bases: TGTGCCACCAGCAGAGATCCAGAACCGACTTACAATGAGCAGTTCTTC. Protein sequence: CATSRDPEPTYNEQFF.

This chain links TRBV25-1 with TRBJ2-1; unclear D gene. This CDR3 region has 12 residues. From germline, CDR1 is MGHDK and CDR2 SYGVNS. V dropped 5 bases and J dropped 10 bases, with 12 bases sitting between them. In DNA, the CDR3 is TGTGCCAGCAGTCCTAACTACGGGGAGCAGTTCTTC. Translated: CASSPNYGEQFF.

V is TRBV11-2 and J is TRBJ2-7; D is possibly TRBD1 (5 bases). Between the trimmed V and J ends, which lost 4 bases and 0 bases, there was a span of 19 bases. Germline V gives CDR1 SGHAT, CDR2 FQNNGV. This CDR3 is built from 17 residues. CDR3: CASSSHEAGKGSYEQYF. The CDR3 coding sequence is TGTGCCAGCAGCTCCCATGAGGCAGGGAAAGGCTCCTACGAGCAGTACTTC.

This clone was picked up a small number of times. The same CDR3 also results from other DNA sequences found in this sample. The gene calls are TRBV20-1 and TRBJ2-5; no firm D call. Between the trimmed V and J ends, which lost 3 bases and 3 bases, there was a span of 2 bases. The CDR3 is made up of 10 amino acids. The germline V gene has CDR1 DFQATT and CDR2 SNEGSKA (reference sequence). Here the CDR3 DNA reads TGCAGTGCTAGGAAAGAGACCCAGTACTTC. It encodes CSARKETQYF.

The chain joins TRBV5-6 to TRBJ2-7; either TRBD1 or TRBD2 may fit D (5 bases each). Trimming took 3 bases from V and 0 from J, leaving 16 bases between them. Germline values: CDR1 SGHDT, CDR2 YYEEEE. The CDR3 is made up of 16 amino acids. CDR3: CASSSPGRTPSYEQYF. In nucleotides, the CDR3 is TGTGCCAGCAGCTCGCCGGGACGCACTCCCTCCTACGAGCAGTACTTC.

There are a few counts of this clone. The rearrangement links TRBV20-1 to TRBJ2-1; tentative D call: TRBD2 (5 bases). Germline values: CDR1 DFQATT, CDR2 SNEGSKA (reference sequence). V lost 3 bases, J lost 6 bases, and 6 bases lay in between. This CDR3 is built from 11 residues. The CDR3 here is CSASGLNEQFF. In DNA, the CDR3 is TGCAGTGCTAGCGGACTCAATGAGCAGTTCTTC.

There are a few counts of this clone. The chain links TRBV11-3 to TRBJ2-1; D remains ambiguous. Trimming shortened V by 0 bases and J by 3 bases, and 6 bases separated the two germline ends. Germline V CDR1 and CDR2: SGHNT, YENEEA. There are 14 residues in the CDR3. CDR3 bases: TGTGCCAGCAGCTTAGAAGGCGGCTACAATGAGCAGTTCTTC. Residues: CASSLEGGYNEQFF. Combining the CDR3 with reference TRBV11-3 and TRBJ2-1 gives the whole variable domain EAGVVQSPRYKIIEKKQPVAFWCNPISGHNTLYWYLQNLGQGPELLIRYENEEAVDDSQLPKDRFSAERLKGVDSTLKIQPAELGDSAVYLCASSLEGGYNEQFFGPGTRLTVL.

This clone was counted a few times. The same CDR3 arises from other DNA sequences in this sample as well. Here the CDR3 reads CASSHSSYEQYF. The DNA of the CDR3 is TGTGCCAGCAGCCACAGCTCCTACGAGCAGTACTTC. The chain links TRBV14 to TRBJ2-7; D remains unclear. This CDR3 has 12 amino acids. Germline lookup yields CDR1 SGHDN and CDR2 FVKESK. Trimming removed 3 bases at V and 0 bases at J, with 3 bases between.

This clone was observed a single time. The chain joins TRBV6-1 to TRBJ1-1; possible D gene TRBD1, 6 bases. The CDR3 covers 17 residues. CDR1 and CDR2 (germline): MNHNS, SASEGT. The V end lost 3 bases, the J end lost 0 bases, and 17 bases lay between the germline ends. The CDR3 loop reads CASSDGQTILMNTEAFF. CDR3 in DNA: TGTGCCAGCAGTGATGGACAGACTATCCTCATGAACACTGAAGCTTTCTTT.

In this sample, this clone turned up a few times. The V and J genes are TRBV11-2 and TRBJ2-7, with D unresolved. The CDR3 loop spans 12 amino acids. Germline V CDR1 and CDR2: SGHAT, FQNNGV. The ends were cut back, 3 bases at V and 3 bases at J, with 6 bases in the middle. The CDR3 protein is CASSFTGYEQYF. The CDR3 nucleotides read TGTGCCAGCAGCTTCACTGGCTACGAGCAGTACTTC.

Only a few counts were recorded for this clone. The CDR3 reads CASTEVEETQYF. The CDR3 region has the DNA TGTGCCAGTACCGAGGTGGAAGAGACCCAGTACTTC. The chain couples TRBV2 to TRBJ2-5; D uncertain. This CDR3 has 12 amino acids. The V gene's germline CDR1 is SNHLY and CDR2 FYNNEI. The V and J ends lost 9 bases and 3 bases respectively, with 11 bases between them.

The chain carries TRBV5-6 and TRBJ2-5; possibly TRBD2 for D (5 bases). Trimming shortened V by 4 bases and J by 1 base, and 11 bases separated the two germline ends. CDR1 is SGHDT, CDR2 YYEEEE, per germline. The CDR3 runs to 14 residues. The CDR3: CASSPDWVQETQYF. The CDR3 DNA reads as TGTGCCAGCAGCCCGGACTGGGTCCAAGAGACCCAGTACTTC.

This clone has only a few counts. The chain's CDR3 is CASSHFVGLYRYNEQFF. The CDR3 coding sequence is TGTGCCAGCAGCCACTTCGTGGGCCTCTATAGGTACAATGAGCAGTTCTTC. The V and J genes are TRBV14 and TRBJ2-1, with D uncertain. The CDR3 extends over 17 amino acids. Per the germline V gene, CDR1 is SGHDN and CDR2 is FVKESK. V was clipped by 3 bases and J by 4 bases, with 19 bases between them.

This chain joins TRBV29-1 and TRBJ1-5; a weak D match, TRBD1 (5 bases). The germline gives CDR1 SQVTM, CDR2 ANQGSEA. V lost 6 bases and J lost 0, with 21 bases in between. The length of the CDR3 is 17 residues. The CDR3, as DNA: TGCAGCGTCACCCAGGGAGCGGGGCGCGGTAGCAATCAGCCCCAGCATTTT. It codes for CSVTQGAGRGSNQPQHF.

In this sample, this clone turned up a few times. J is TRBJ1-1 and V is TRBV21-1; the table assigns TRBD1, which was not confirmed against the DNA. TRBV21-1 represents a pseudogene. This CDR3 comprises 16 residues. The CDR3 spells CASSKRSTGENTEAFF. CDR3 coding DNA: TGTGCCAGCAGCAAAAGGTCTACAGGGGAAAACACTGAAGCTTTCTTT.

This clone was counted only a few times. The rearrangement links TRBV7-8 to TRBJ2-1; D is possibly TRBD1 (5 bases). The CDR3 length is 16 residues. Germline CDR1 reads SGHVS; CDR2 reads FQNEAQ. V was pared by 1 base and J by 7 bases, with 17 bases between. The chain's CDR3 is CASSLGWAGHGNEQFF. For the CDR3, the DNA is TGTGCCAGCAGCTTAGGGTGGGCTGGACATGGGAATGAGCAGTTCTTC.

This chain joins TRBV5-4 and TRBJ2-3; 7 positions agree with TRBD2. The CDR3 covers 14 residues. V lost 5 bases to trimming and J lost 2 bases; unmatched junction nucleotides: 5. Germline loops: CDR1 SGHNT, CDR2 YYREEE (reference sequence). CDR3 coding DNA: TGTGCCAGCAGACGCGGGGGAGCCACAGATACGCAGTATTTT. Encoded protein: CASRRGGATDTQYF. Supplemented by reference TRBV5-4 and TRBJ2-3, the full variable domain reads ETGVTQSPTHLIKTRGQQVTLRCSSQSGHNTVSWYQQALGQGPQFIFQYYREEENGRGNFPPRFSGLQFPNYSSELNVNALELDDSALYLCASRRGGATDTQYFGPGTRLTVL.

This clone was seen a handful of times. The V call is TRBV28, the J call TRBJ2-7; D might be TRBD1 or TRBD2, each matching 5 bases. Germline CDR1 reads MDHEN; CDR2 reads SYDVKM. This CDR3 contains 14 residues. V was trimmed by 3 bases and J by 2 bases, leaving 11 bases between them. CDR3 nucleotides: TGTGCCAGCAGTTTGGGGACCGAGCCCTACGAGCAGTACTTC. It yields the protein CASSLGTEPYEQYF.

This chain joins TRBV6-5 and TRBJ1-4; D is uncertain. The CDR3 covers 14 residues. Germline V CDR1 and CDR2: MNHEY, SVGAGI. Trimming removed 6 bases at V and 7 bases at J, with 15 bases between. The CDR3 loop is CASRTTQAGEKLFF. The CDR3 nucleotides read TGTGCCAGCAGAACCACCCAGGCCGGTGAAAAACTGTTTTTT.

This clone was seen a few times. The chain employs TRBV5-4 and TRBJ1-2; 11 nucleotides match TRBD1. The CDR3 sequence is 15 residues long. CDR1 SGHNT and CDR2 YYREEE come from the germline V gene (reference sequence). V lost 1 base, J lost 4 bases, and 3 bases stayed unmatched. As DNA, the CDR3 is TGTGCCAGCAGCTTGCGGGACAGGGGGACCTATGGCTACACCTTC. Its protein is CASSLRDRGTYGYTF. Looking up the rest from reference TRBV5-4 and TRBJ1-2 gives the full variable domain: ETGVTQSPTHLIKTRGQQVTLRCSSQSGHNTVSWYQQALGQGPQFIFQYYREEENGRGNFPPRFSGLQFPNYSSELNVNALELDDSALYLCASSLRDRGTYGYTFGSGTRLTVV.

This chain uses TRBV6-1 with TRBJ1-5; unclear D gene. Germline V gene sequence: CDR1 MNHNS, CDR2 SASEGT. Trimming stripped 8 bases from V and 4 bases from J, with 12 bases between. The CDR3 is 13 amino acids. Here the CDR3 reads CASEPTGNQPQHF. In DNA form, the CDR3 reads TGTGCCAGCGAACCAACTGGGAATCAGCCCCAGCATTTT.

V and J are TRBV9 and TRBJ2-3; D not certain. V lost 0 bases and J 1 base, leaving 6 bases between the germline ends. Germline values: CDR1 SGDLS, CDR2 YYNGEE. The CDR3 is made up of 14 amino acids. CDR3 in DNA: TGTGCCAGCAGCGTAGGGCTTGGCACAGATACGCAGTATTTT. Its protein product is CASSVGLGTDTQYF. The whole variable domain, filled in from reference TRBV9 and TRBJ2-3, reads DSGVTQTPKHLITATGQRVTLRCSPRSGDLSVYWYQQSLDQGLQFLIQYYNGEERAKGNILERFSAQQFPDLHSELNLSSLELGDSALYFCASSVGLGTDTQYFGPGTRLTVL.

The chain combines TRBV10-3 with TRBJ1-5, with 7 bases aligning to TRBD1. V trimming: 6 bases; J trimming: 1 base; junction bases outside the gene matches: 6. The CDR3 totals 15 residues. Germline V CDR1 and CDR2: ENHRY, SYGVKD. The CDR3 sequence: CAISLQGGSNQPQHF. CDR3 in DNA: TGTGCCATCAGCCTTCAGGGGGGCAGCAATCAGCCCCAGCATTTT.

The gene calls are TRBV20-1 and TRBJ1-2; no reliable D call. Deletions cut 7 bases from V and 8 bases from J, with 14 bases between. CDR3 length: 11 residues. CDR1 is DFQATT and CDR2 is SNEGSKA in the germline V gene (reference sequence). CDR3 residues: CSGSATWGYTF. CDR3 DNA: TGCAGTGGTAGCGCCACCTGGGGCTACACCTTC.